These 4 T cell receptor beta chains originate from one sample sequenced in a study of control samples from healthy donors and cancer patients. Measured with immunoSEQ multiplex PCR; TCRdb has only the in-frame clones, and not every one. The sample has approximately 45,000 clones, around 90% seen once. Sequencing was performed on PBMCs. These receptor sequences come from a woman aged 40 to 50 with head and neck cancer.

The chain carries TRBV6-2 or TRBV6-3 and TRBJ2-7, with 16 positions matching TRBD2. Looked up from germline, CDR1 is MNHEY and CDR2 is SVGEGT. CDR3 size: 15 residues. J was trimmed by 4 bases and V by 6 bases; bases with no gene match: 3. The CDR3 coding sequence is TGTGCCAGCAGCCGGGGACTAGCGGGGGGGTACGAGCAGTACTTC. Protein sequence: CASSRGLAGGYEQYF.

This sequence joins TRBV3-1 (or the pseudogene TRBV3-2) and TRBJ2-3; 8 nucleotides align to TRBD2. Trimming removed 4 bases from V and 3 bases from J; junction bases left unmatched: 6. Germline V gene sequence: CDR1 LGHDT, CDR2 YNNKEL (reference sequence). The CDR3 loop spans 15 amino acids. CDR3 nucleotide sequence: TGTGCCAGCAGCCGGATCGGGGGGGCAACAGATACGCAGTATTTT. It codes for CASSRIGGATDTQYF.

The chain has TRBV12-3 or TRBV12-4 and TRBJ2-3; D is unresolved. The CDR3 has 12 amino acids. V gave up 3 bases and J gave up 4 bases, with 5 bases separating them. DNA for the CDR3: TGTGCCAGCAGTTTGAAGCCAGATACGCAGTATTTT. This encodes CASSLKPDTQYF.

Sample share makes this clone medium-sized. The rearrangement joins TRBV21-1 to TRBJ1-1; whether TRBD1, the table's D call, matches the DNA was not checked. TRBV21-1 is annotated as a pseudogene. The CDR3 runs 15 residues. The CDR3 reads CASSKVRQGNTEAFF. The CDR3 nucleotides read TGTGCCAGCAGCAAAGTAAGACAGGGGAACACTGAAGCTTTCTTT.